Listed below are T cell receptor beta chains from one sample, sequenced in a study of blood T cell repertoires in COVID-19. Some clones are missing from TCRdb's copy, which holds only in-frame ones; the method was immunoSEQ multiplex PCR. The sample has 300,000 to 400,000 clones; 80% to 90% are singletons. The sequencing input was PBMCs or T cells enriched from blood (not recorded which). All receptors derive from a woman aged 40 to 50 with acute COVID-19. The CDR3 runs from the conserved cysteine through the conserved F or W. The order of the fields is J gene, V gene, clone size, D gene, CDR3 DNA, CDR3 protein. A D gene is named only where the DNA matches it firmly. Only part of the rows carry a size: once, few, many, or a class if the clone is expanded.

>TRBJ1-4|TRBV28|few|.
TGTGCCAGCAGTTCAGGTTCTGCTAATGAAAAACTGTTTTTT
CASSSGSANEKLFF
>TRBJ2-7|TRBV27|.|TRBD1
TGTGCCAGCAGTTTCATTCTCGGGACAGGGGACCCCTACGAGCAGTACTTC
CASSFILGTGDPYEQYF
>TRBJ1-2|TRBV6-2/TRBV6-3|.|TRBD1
TGTGCCAGCAGCGCAGCATCCGGGACAGGGCAAGGCTACACCTTC
CASSAASGTGQGYTF
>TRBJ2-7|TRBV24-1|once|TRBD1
TGTGCCACCAGTGATACGCGCGACTCGGGACAGGGGCGGTACGAGCAGTACTTC
CATSDTRDSGQGRYEQYF
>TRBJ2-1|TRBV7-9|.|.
TGTGCCAGCAGCCAGGGCGCGGGGACCTACAATGAGCAGTTCTTC
CASSQGAGTYNEQFF
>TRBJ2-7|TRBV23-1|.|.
TGCGCCAGCGTGAGCGAGCAGTACTTC
CASVSEQYF
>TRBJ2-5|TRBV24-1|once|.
TGTGCCACCAGTGATTCTCGCAGGGCGAAAGGAGAGACCCAGTACTTC
CATSDSRRAKGETQYF
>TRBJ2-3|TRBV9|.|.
TGTGCCAGCAGCGTGCGGCCCACAGATACGCAGTATTTT
CASSVRPTDTQYF
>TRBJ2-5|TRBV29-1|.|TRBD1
TGCAGCTTCGGGGACAGGCCCCAAGAGACCCAGTACTTC
CSFGDRPQETQYF
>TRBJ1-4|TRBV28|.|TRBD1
TGTGCCAGCAGTTTCCGACAGGGTGGTGAAAAACTGTTTTTT
CASSFRQGGEKLFF
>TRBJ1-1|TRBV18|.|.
TGTGCCAGCTCACCTGGGGCTTCAGGGCTGAACACTGAAGCTTTCTTT
CASSPGASGLNTEAFF
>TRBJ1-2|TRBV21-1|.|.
TGTGCCAGCAGCTACGGAGGGTTGAAGGGCTACACCTTC
CASSYGGLKGYTF
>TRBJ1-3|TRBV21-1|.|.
TGTGCCAGCACCACGTCCCGGGACAGGGTAACCACCATATATTTT
CASTTSRDRVTTIYF
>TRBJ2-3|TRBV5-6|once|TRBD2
TGTGCCAGCAGCTCTGGGACTAGGCGGGATACGCAGTATTTT
CASSSGTRRDTQYF
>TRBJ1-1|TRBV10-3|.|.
TGTGCCATCGGTCGGGATAACACTGAAGCTTTCTTT
CAIGRDNTEAFF